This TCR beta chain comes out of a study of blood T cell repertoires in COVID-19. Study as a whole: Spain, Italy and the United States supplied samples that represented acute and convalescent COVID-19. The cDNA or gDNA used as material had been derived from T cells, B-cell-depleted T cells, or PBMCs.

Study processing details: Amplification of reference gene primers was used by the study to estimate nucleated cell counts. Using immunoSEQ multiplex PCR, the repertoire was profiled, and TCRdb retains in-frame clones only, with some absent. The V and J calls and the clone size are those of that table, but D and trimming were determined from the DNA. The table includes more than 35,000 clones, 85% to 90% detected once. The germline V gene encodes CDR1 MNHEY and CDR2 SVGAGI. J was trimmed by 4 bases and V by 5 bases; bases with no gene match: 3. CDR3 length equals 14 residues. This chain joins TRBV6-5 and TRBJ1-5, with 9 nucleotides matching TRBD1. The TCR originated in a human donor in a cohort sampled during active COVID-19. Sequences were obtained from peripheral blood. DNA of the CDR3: TGTGCCAGCAGTCCCGGGACAGGGAATCAGCCCCAGCATTTT. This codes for CASSPGTGNQPQHF.